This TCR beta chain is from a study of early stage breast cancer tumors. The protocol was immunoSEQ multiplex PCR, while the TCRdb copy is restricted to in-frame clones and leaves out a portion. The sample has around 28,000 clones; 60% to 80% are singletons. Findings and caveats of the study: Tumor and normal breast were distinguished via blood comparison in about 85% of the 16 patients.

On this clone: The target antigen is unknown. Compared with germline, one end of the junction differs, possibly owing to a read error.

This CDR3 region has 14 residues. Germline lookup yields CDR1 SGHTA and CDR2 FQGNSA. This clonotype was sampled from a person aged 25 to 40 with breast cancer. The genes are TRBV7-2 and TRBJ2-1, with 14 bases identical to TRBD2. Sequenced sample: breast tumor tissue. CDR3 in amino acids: CASSSGLAGAPQVF. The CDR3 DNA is TGTGCCAGCAGCTCGGGACTAGCGGGAGCCCCTCAGGTCTTC. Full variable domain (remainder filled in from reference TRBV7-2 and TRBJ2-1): GAGVSQSPSNKVTEKGKDVELRCDPISGHTALYWYRQSLGQGLEFLIYFQGNSAPDKSGLPSDRFSAERTGGSVSTLTIQRTQQEDSAVYLCASSSGLAGAPQVFGPGTRLTVL.